This T cell receptor beta chain comes out of a study of T cells in Graves' hyperthyroidism and ophthalmopathy. Study conclusions and caveats: A model built on 13 V-J features separated ophthalmopathy from stable hyperthyroidism.

This clonotype was seen repeatedly, ten times or more. Its antigen remains unknown. RNA transcripts served as the template for amplifying TCR beta CDR3 regions. HTBI primers were employed in a first-round RT-PCR of the TCR CDR3. TCRdb used MiXCR to reprocess the multiplex PCR reads, holding one entry per CDR3 protein. The table lists 540,000 or so distinct CDR3 sequences, approximately 14% of them singletons. There are 16 residues in the CDR3. Trimming stripped 4 bases from V and 6 bases from J, with 20 bases between. Germline CDR1 reads SGDLS; CDR2 reads YYNGEE. The sequence was collected from a woman aged 30 to 39 with Graves' hyperthyroidism. The specimen sequenced was blood. The chain carries TRBV9 and TRBJ2-1, with D possibly TRBD2 on 7 matching bases. For the CDR3, the DNA is TGTGCCAGCAGCACGGGAAGGGGGGGAAATTTCAATGAGCAGTTCTTC. Protein product: CASSTGRGGNFNEQFF.